This entry concerns a single T cell receptor (beta chain). Its antigen is not known. Profiling relied on immunoSEQ multiplex PCR, and the TCRdb table lists in-frame clones only, not all of them. The sample consists of around 130,000 clones, more than 80% of them appearing once. This sample stems from a study of graft-versus-host responses after intestinal transplantation. As for the study in general: Tacrolimus and steroids were given for three to four years to all recipients after anti-thymocyte globulin induction. Study conclusions and caveats: GvH clones were identified in recipient marrow, with some first appearing in ileum or blood. Peak GvH clone levels in circulation were associated with early post-transplant HvG declines. The presence of high graft-versus-host to host-versus-graft clonal ratios in allografts characterized patients with graft-donor T cell macrochimerism.

Sequencing was performed on unstimulated CD4+ T cells sorted from spleen or lymph node cells, taken before intestinal transplant. The TCR sequence derives from a human donor who received an intestinal transplant.

CDR3 in DNA: TGTGCCATCAGTGGAAATAGCGGGGGGGGAAGGGATACGCAGTATTTT. This codes for CAISGNSGGGRDTQYF. The chain joins TRBV10-3 to TRBJ2-3, with 11 positions matching TRBD2. V shed 4 bases, J shed 6 bases, and the junction held 9 bases outside the gene matches. CDR1 and CDR2 from the germline V gene are ENHRY and SYGVKD. The CDR3 runs to 16 residues.